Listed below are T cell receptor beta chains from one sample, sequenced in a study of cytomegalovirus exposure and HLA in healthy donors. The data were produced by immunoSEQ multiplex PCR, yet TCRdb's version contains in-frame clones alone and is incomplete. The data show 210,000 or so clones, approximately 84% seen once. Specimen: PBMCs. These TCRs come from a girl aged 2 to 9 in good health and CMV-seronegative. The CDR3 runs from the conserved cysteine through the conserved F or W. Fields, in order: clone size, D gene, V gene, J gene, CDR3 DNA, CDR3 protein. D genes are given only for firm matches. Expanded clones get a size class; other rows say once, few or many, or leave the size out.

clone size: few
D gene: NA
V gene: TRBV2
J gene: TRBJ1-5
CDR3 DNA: TGTGCCAGCAGTGAGAGGGATTCTCAGCCCCAGCATTTT
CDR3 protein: CASSERDSQPQHF

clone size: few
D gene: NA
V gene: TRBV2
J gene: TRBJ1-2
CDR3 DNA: TGTGCCAGCAGTGGGCCCAGGGGAACTAGGTATGGCTACACCTTC
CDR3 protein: CASSGPRGTRYGYTF

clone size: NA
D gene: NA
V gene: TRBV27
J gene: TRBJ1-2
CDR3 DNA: TGTGCCAGCCGGACAGCAGGCTACACCTTC
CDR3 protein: CASRTAGYTF

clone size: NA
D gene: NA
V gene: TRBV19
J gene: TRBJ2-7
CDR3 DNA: TGTGCCAGTAGCCTCCGGGACTCTATTTCCTACGAGCAGTACTTC
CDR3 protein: CASSLRDSISYEQYF

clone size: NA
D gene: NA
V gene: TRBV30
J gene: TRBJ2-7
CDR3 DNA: TGTGCCTGGAGTGGAGGGAAACGGGGGGAGCAGTACTTC
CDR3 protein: CAWSGGKRGEQYF

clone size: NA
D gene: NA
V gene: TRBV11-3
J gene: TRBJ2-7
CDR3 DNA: TGTGCCAGCAGCTCGCCGGACAGACCCTACGAGCAGTACTTC
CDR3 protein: CASSSPDRPYEQYF

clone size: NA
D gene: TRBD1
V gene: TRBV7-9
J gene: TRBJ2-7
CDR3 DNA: TGTTCCAGCAGCTTAGCGTCAGGGGGCCAGGGCTACGAGCAGTACTTC
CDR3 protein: CSSSLASGGQGYEQYF

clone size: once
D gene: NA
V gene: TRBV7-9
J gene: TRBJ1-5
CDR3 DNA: TGTGCCAGCAGCTCAACAGGGTTTAGCAATCAGCCCCAGCATTTT
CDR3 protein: CASSSTGFSNQPQHF

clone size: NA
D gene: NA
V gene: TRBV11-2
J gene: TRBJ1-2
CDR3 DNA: TGTGCCAGCAGCCCCACAGTACTCCGGGGGGGCTACACCTTC
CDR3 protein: CASSPTVLRGGYTF

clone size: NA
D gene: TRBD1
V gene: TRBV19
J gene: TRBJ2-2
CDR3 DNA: TGTGCCAGTATGCGTGACGTCAGGGGGTACACCGGGGAGCTGTTTTTT
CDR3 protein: CASMRDVRGYTGELFF

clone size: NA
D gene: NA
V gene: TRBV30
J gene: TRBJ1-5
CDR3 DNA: TGTGCCTGGAGTGTACAGGGAAATCAGCCCCAGCATTTT
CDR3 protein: CAWSVQGNQPQHF

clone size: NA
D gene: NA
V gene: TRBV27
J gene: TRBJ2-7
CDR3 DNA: TGTGCCAGCAGTTTATTGCCAGGTACCTACGAGCAGTACTTC
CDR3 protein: CASSLLPGTYEQYF

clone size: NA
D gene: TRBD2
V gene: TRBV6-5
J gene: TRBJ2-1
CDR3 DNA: TGTGCCAGCAACCGACTAGCGGGAGGGCCGGGTGAGCAGTTCTTC
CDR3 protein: CASNRLAGGPGEQFF

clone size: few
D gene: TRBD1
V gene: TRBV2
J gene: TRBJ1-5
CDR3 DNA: TGTGCCAGCCAGGGGACAGGGGGTCAGCCCCAGCATTTT
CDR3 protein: CASQGTGGQPQHF

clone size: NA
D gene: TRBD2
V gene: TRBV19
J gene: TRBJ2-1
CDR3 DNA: TGTGCCAGTAGTTTTCGGACTAGCGGCCTCAATGAGCAGTTCTTC
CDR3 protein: CASSFRTSGLNEQFF

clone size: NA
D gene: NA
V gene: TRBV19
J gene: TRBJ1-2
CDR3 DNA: TGTGCCAGTAGTATCCAGGCTGCCTACACCTTC
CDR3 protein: CASSIQAAYTF

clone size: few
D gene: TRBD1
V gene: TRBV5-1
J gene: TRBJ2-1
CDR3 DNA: TGCGCCAGCAGCGGGACAGGGATCCCCAATGAGCAGTTCTTC
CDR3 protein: CASSGTGIPNEQFF

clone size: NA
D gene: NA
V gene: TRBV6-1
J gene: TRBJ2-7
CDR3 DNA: TGTGCCAGCAGTCACTGGGCCGCTCTCTCGAGCGAGCAGTACTTC
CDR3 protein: CASSHWAALSSEQYF

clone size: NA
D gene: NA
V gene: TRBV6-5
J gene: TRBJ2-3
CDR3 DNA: TGTGCCAGCAGGCGGACAGTGCTTGATACGCAGTATTTT
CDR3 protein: CASRRTVLDTQYF

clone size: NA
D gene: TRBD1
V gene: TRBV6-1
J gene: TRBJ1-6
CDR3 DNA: TGTGCCAGCAGTGTGGCAGGGGGAATAAATTCACCCCTCCACTTT
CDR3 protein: CASSVAGGINSPLHF

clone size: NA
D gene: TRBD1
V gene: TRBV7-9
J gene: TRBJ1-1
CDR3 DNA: TGTGCCAGCAGCTTCCAGGGGGCGCCCACTGAAGCTTTCTTT
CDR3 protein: CASSFQGAPTEAFF

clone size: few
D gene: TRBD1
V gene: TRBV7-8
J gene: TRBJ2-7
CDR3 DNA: TGTGCCAGCAGCCCCCTAACCGGGACAGGGGTAGTCTACGAGCAGTACTTC
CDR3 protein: CASSPLTGTGVVYEQYF

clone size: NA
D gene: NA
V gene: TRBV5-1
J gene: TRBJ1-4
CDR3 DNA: TGCGCCAGCAGCTTGAATGAGGGCGGAAAACTGTTTTTT
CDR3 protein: CASSLNEGGKLFF

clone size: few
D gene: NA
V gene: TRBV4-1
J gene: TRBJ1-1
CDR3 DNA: TGCGCCAGCAGCCAATATCGAGCGAACACTGAAGCTTTCTTT
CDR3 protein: CASSQYRANTEAFF

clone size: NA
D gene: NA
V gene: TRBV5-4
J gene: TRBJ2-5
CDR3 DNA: TGTGCCAGCAGCTTCCCGGGGGAGACCCAGTACTTC
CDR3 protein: CASSFPGETQYF

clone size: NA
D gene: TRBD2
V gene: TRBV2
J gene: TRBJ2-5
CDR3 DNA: TGTGCCAGCAGCCAATCTAGCGGGCTGGGGGAGACCCAGTACTTC
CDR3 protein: CASSQSSGLGETQYF

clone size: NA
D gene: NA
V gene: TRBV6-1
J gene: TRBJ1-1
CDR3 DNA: TGTGCCAGCAGTGAAAAAGTCGGGGGGCACACTGAAGCTTTCTTT
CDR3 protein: CASSEKVGGHTEAFF

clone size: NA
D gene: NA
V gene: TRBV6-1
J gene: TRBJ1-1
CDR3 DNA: TGTGCCAGCAGCGAGGGTTTAGGGGCTTTCTTT
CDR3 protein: CASSEGLGAFF

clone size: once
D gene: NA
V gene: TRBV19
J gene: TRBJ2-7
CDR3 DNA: TGTGCCAGTAGTATAGGAACAGAGTCCTACGAGCAGTACTTC
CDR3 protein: CASSIGTESYEQYF

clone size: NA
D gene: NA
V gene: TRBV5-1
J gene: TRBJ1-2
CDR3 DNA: TGCGCCAGCAGCTTCAGAGGTGGTGGCTACACCTTC
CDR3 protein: CASSFRGGGYTF

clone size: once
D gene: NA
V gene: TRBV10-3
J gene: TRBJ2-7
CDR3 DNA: TGTGCCATCAGGAAAGACAGAAATGACGACGAGCAGTACTTC
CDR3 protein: CAIRKDRNDDEQYF

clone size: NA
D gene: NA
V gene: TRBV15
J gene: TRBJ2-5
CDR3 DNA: TGTGCCACCAGCAGAGTACTGCCTTTAGAGACCCAGTACTTC
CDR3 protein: CATSRVLPLETQYF

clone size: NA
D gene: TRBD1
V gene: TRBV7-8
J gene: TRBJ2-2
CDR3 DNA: TGTGCCAGCAGCCGGGACAGGTGGACCAGGGAGCTGTTTTTT
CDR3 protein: CASSRDRWTRELFF

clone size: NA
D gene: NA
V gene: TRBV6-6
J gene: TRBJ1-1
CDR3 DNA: TGTGCCAGCAGTTACCGAAGGAGGTACACTGAAGCTTTCTTT
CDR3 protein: CASSYRRRYTEAFF

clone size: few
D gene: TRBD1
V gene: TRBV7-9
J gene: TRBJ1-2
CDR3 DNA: TGTGCCAGCAGCTTCCAGAAACAGGGGGCCGGTGGCTACACCTTC
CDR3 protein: CASSFQKQGAGGYTF

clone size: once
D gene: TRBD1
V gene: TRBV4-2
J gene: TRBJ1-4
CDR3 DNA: TGTGCCAGCAGCCAAGGGGGACAGGGTAATGAAAAACTGTTTTTT
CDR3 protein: CASSQGGQGNEKLFF

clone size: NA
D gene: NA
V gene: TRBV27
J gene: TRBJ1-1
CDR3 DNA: TGTGCCAGCAGTTTGCAGGGGTCGGACACTGAAGCTTTCTTT
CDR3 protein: CASSLQGSDTEAFF

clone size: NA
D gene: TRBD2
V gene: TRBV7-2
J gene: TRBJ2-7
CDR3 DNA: TGTGCCAGCAGCCCCGGGGGGCTAGCGGGAGCGACCGAGCAGTACTTC
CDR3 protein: CASSPGGLAGATEQYF

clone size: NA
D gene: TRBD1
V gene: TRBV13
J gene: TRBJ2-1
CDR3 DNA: TGTGCCAGCAGCTTCCGGGACAGGGGGGGCAATGAGCAGTTCTTC
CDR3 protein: CASSFRDRGGNEQFF

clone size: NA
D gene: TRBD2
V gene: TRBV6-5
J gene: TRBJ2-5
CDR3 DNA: TGTGCCACCGATCCGGGCGGGGGGCCGAGAGGAGCCCAGTACTTC
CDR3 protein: CATDPGGGPRGAQYF

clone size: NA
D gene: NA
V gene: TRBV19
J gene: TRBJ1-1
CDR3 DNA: TGTGCCAGTAGTGTACGACGGTGGAGAACTGAAGCTTTCTTT
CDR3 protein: CASSVRRWRTEAFF

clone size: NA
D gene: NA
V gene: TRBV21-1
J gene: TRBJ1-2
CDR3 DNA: TGTGCCAGCAGCCGCAGGCAAAACCCCGATACTAACTATGGCTACACCTTC
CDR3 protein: CASSRRQNPDTNYGYTF

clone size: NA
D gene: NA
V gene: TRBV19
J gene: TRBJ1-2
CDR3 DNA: TGTGCCAGTAGTATAATCCCTGGACAAGCCGATAAGTATGGCTACACCTTC
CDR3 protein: CASSIIPGQADKYGYTF

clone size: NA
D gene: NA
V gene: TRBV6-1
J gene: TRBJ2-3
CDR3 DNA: TGTGCCAGCAGAGAAGGACTTAGCACAGATACGCAGTATTTT
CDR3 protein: CASREGLSTDTQYF

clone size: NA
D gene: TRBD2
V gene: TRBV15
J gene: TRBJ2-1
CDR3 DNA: TGTGCCACCAGCACTATTAGCGGGGGGACCTACAATGAGCAGTTCTTC
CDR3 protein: CATSTISGGTYNEQFF

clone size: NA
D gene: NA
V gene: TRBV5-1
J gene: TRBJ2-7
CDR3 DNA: TGCGCCAGCAGCTCGAGGTACGAGCAGTACTTC
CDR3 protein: CASSSRYEQYF

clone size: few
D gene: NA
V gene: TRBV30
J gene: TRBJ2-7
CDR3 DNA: TGTGCCTGGAGTTCTGCGTTCGGGAGCGAGCAGTACTTC
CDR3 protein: CAWSSAFGSEQYF

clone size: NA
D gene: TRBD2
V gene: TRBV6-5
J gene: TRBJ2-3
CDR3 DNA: TGTGCCAGCAGTTCGCGGGGGACTAATACGCAGTATTTT
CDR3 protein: CASSSRGTNTQYF

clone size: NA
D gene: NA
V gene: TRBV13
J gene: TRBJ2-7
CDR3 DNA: TGTGCCAGCAGCCTCCGGGACACCTACGAGCAGTACTTC
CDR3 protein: CASSLRDTYEQYF

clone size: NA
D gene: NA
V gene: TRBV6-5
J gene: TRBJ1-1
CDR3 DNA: TGTGCCAGCAGTGTTAAAGGGGGGAACACTGAAGCTTTCTTT
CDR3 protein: CASSVKGGNTEAFF

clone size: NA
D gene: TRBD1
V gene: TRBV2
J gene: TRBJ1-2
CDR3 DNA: TGTGCCAGCAGTGAATTTAGGACAGGGCTTAACTATGGCTACACCTTC
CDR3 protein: CASSEFRTGLNYGYTF

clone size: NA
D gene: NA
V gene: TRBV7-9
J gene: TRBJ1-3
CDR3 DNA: TGTGCCAGCAGCCCTACCTCTCCTGCCTTTCGAAACACCATATATTTT
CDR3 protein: CASSPTSPAFRNTIYF

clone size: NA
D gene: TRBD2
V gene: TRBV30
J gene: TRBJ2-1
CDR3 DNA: TGTGCCTGGAGTGTACGGCTAGCGGGGGGGCTAGGTAGTGAGCAGTTCTTC
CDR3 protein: CAWSVRLAGGLGSEQFF

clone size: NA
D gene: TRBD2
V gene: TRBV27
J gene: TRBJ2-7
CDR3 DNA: TGTGCCAGCAGTTTTGTAGCGGGAGTCGACGAGCAGTACTTC
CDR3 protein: CASSFVAGVDEQYF

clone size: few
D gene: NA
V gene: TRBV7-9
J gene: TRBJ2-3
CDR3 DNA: TGTGCCAGCAGCCACCACCTTTACAGGGTGGATACGCAGTATTTT
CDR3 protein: CASSHHLYRVDTQYF

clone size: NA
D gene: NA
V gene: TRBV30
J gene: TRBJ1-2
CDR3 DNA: TGTGCCTGGTTAAGGGGTCACTTCTTTCCAACGAACTATGGCTACACCTTC
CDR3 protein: CAWLRGHFFPTNYGYTF

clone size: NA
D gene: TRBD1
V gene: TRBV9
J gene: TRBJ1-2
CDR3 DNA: TGTGCCAGCAGCGGAGACAGGGTTAACTATGGCTACACCTTC
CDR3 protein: CASSGDRVNYGYTF